The source of this TCR beta chain is a study of identical twins. Template switching added a universal primer site, and cDNA bore unique molecular identifiers. TCRdb reprocessed the 5' RACE reads via MiXCR and lists one record per CDR3 protein. This table has a few hundred thousand distinct CDR3 sequences, 20% to 25% appearing once. The sample was also reused in another study, on T cells expressing NK-cell markers.

The sequence derives from a woman younger than 30 in good health. Input material: CD4+ T cells sorted from blood.

The CDR3 DNA reads as TGTGCCAGCAGCCATATACCCAACTATGGCTACACCTTC. Its translation is CASSHIPNYGYTF. The gene calls are TRBV6-2 or TRBV6-3 and TRBJ1-2, with unresolved D. The CDR3 loop spans 13 amino acids. The germline gives CDR1 MNHEY, CDR2 SVGEGT. The ends were cut back, 6 bases at V and 2 bases at J, with 10 bases in the middle.